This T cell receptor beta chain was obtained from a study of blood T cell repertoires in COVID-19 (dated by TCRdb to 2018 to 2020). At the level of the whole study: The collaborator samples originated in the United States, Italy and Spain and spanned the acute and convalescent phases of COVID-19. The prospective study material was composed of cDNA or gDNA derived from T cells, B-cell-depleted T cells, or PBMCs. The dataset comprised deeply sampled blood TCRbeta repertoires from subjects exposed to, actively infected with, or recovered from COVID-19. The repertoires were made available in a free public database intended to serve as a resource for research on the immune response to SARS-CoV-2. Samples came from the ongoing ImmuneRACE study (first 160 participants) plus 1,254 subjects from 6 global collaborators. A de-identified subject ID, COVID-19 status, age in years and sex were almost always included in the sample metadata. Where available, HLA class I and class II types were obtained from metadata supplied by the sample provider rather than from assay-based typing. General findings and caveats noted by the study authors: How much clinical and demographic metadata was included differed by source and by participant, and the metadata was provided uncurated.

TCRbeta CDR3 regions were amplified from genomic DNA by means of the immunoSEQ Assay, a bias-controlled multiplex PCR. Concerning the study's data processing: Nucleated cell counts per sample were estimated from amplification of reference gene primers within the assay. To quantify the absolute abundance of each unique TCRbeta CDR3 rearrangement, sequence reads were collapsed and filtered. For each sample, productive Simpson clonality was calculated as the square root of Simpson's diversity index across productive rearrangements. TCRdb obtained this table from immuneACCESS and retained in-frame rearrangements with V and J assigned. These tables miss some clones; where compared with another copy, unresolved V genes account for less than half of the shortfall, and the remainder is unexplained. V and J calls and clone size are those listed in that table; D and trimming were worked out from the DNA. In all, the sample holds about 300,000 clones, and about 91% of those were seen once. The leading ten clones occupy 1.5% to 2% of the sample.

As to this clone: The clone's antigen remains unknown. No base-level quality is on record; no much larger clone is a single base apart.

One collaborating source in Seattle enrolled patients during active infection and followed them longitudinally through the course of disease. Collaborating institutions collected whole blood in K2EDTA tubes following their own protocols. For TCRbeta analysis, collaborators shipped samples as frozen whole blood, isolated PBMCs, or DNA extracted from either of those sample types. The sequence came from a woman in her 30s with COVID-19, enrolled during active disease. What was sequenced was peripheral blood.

The sequenced DNA is TGTGCCAGCAGTCGACAGGGGAGAGGCTATGGCTACACCTTC. This codes for CASSRQGRGYGYTF. The chain joins TRBV27 to TRBJ1-2; 8 bases in between match TRBD1. For CDR1 and CDR2, the germline V gene (reference sequence) lists MNHEY and SMNVEV. Clipping removes 5 bases from V and 4 bases from J, with 6 as the unmatched junction base count. The CDR3 runs 14 residues from the cysteine to the phenylalanine. Only the CDR3 portion is preserved as DNA: 42 bases, with reading frame beginning at the first base.